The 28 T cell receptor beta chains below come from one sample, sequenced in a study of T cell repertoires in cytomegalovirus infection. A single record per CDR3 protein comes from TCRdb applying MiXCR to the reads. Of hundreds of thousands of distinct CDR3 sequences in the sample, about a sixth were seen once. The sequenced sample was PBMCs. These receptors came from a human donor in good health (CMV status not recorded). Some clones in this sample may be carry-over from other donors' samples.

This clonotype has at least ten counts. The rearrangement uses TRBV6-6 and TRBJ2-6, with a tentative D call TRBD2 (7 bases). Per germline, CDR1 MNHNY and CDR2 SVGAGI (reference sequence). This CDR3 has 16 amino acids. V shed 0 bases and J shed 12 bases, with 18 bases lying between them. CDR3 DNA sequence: TGTGCCAGCAGTTACTCGGGTCGTGAAGGGGGGGTCGTCCTGACTTTC. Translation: CASSYSGREGGVVLTF.

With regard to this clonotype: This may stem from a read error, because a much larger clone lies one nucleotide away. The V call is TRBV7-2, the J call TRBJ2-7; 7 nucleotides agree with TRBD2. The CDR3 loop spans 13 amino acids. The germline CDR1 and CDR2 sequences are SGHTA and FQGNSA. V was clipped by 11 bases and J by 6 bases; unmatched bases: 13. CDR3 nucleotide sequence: TGTGCCGGGGGGGGGGGGGGGGGGGGCGAGCAGTACTTC. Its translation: CAGGGGGGGEQYF.

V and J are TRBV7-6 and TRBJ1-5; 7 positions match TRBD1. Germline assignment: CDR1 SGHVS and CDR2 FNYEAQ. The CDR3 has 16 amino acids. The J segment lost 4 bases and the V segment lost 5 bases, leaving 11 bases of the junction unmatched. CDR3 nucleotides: TGTGCCAGCAGCGTTTCCCATCAGGGGGATAATCAGCCCCAGCATTTT. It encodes CASSVSHQGDNQPQHF. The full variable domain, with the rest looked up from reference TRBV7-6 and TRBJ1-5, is GAGVSQSPRYKVTKRGQDVALRCDPISGHVSLYWYRQALGQGPEFLTYFNYEAQQDKSGLPNDRFSAERPEGSISTLTIQRTEQRDSAMYRCASSVSHQGDNQPQHFGDGTRLSIL.

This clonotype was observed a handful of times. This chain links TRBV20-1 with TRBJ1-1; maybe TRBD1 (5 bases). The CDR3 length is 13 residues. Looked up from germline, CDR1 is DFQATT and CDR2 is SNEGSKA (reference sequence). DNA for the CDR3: TGCAGAGCCGTTCAGGGCCCGAACACTGAAGCTTTCTTT. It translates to CRAVQGPNTEAFF.

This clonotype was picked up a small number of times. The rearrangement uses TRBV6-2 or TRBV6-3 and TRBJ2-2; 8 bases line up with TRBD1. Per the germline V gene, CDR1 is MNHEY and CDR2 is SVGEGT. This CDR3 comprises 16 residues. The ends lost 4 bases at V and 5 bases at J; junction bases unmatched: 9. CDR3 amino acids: CASSSLDRVSTGELFF. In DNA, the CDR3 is TGTGCCAGCAGTTCACTGGACAGGGTGTCAACCGGGGAGCTGTTTTTT.

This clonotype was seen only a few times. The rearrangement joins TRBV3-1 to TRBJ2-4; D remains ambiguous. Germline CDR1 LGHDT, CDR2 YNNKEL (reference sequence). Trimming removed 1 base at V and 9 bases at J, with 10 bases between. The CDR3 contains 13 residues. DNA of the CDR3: TGTGCCAGCAGCCAAGGTTTTCCAGCCATTCAGTACTTC. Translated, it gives CASSQGFPAIQYF.

The CDR3 protein is CSASPGTATEAFF. Written as DNA, the CDR3 is TGCAGTGCTAGCCCCGGGACAGCCACTGAAGCTTTCTTT. This chain links TRBV20-1 with TRBJ1-1; 7 nucleotides line up with TRBD1. This CDR3 spans 13 amino acids. Per the germline V gene, CDR1 is DFQATT and CDR2 is SNEGSKA (reference sequence). J lost 4 bases, V lost 3 bases, and 5 bases had no gene match.

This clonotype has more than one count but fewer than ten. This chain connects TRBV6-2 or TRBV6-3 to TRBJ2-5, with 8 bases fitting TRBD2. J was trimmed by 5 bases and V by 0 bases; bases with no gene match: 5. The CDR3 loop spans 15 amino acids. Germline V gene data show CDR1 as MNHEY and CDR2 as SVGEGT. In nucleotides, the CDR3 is TGTGCCAGCAGTTACTCTGCGGGGGGCGTGGAGACCCAGTACTTC. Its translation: CASSYSAGGVETQYF.

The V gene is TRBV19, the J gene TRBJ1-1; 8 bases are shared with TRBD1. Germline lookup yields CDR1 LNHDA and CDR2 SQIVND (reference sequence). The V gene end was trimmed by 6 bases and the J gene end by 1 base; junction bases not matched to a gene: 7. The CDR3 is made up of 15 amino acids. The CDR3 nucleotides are TGTGCCAGTAGATCGGAAGGACAGGGGAACACTGAAGCTTTCTTT. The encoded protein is CASRSEGQGNTEAFF.

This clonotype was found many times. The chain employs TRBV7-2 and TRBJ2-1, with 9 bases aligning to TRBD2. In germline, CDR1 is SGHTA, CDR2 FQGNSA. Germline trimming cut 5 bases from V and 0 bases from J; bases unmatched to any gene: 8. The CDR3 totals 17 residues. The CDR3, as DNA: TGTGCCAGCAGCCGACTAGCGGTAGCGAACTCCTACAATGAGCAGTTCTTC. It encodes CASSRLAVANSYNEQFF.

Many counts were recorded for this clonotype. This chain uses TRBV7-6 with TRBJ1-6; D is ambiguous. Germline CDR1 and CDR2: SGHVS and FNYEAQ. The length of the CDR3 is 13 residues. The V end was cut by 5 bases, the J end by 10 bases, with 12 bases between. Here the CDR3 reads CASSPTLRSPLHF. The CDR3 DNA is TGTGCCAGCAGCCCGACCCTTCGGTCACCCCTCCACTTT.

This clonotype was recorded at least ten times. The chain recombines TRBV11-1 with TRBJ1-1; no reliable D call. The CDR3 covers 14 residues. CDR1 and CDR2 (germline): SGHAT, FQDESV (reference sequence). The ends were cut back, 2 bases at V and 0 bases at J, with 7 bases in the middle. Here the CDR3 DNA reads TGTGCCAGCAGCTTACTGGGCCTGAACACTGAAGCTTTCTTT. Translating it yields CASSLLGLNTEAFF.

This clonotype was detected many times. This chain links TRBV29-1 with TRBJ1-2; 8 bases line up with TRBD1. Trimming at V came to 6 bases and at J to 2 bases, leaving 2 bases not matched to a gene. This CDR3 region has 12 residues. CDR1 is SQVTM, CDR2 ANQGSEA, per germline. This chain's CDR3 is CSVGTGNYGYTF. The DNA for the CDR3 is TGCAGCGTGGGGACAGGCAACTATGGCTACACCTTC. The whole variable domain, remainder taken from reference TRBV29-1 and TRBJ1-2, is SAVISQKPSRDICQRGTSLTIQCQVDSQVTMMFWYRQQPGQSLTLIATANQGSEATYESGFVIDKFPISRPNLTFSTLTVSNMSPEDSSIYLCSVGTGNYGYTFGSGTRLTVV.

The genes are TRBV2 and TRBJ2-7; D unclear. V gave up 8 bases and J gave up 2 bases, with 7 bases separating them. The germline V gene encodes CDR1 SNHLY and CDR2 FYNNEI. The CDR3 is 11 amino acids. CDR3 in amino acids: CASAVTYEQYF. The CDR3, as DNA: TGTGCCAGCGCGGTCACCTACGAGCAGTACTTC.

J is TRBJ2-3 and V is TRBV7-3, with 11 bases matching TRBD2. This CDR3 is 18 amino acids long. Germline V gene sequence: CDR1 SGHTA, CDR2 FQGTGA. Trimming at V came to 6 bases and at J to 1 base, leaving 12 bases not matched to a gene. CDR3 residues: CASRPTSGEPSGTDTQYF. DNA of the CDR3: TGTGCCAGCAGACCGACTAGCGGGGAGCCCTCTGGCACAGATACGCAGTATTTT.

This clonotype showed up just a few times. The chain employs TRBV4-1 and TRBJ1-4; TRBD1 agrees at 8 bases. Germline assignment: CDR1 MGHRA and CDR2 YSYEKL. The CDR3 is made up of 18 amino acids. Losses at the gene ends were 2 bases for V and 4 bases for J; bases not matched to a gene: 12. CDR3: CASSQSGGGQAFNEKLFF. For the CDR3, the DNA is TGCGCCAGCAGCCAATCGGGCGGGGGACAGGCGTTTAATGAAAAACTGTTTTTT.

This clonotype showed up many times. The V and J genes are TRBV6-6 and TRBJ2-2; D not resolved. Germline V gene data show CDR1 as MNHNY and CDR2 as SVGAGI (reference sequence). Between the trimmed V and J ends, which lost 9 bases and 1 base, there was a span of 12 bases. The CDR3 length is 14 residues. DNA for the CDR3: TGTGCCAGTCGTAACCAACAGAACACCGGGGAGCTGTTTTTT. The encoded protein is CASRNQQNTGELFF.

The CDR3 region has the DNA TGTGCCAGCAGTTTATCGACAGGGTTCGCGAACACCGGGGAGCTGTTTTTT. Its translation: CASSLSTGFANTGELFF. V and J are TRBV27 and TRBJ2-2, with 7 bases that match TRBD1. Germline trimming cut 0 bases from V and 0 bases from J; bases unmatched to any gene: 4. Germline loops: CDR1 MNHEY, CDR2 SMNVEV (reference sequence). The CDR3 sequence is 17 residues long.

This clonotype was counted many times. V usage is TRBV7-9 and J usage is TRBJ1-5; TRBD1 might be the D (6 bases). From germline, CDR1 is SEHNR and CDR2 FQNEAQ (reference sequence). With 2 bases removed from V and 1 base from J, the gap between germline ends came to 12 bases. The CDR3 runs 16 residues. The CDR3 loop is CASSLWTAGSNQPQHF. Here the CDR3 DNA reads TGTGCCAGCAGCTTATGGACAGCGGGCAGCAATCAGCCCCAGCATTTT.

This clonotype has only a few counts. CDR3 bases: TGTGCCAGCAGCTTCCGACAGGGGGCAGATACGCAGTATTTT. It specifies CASSFRQGADTQYF. J is TRBJ2-3 and V is TRBV5-4; 9 bases are shared with TRBD1. The CDR3 contains 14 residues. The junction had 2 bases not matched to a gene; V was cut back by 2 bases and J by 4 bases. Germline loops: CDR1 SGHNT, CDR2 YYREEE (reference sequence). Drawing the rest from reference TRBV5-4 and TRBJ2-3, the complete variable domain is ETGVTQSPTHLIKTRGQQVTLRCSSQSGHNTVSWYQQALGQGPQFIFQYYREEENGRGNFPPRFSGLQFPNYSSELNVNALELDDSALYLCASSFRQGADTQYFGPGTRLTVL.

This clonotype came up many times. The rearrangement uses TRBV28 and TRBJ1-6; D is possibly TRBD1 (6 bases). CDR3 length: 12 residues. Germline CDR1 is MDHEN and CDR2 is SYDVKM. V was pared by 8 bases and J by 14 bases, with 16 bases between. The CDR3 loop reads CASREGETALHF. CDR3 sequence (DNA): TGTGCCAGCCGTGAGGGGGAAACGGCCCTCCACTTT.

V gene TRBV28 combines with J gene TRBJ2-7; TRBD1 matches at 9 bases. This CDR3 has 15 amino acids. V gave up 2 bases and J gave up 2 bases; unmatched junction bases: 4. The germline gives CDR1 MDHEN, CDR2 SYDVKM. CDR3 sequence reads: CASSLGTGIPYEQYF. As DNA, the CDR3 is TGTGCCAGCAGTTTAGGGACAGGGATCCCCTACGAGCAGTACTTC.

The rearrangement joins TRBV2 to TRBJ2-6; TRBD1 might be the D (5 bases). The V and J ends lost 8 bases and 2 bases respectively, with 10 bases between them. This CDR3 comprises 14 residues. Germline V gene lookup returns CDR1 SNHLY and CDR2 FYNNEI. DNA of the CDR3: TGTGCCAGCGCTACAGGAGCTGGGGCCAACGTCCTGACTTTC. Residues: CASATGAGANVLTF.

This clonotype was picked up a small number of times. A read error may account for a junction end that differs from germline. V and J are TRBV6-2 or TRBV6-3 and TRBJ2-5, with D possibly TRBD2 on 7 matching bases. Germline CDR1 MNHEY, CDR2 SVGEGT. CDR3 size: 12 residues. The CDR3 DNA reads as TGCGCGGTAGGGGGGGGCCAAGAGACCCAGTACTTC. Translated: CAVGGGQETQYF.

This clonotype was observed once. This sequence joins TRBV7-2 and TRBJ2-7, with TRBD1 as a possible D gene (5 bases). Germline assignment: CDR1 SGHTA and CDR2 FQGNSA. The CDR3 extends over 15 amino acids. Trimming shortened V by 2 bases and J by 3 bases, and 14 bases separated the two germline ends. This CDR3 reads CASSLSRGSGYEQYF. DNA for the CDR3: TGTGCCAGCAGCTTATCAAGGGGATCAGGCTACGAGCAGTACTTC. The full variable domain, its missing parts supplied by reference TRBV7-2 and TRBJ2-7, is GAGVSQSPSNKVTEKGKDVELRCDPISGHTALYWYRQSLGQGLEFLIYFQGNSAPDKSGLPSDRFSAERTGGSVSTLTIQRTQQEDSAVYLCASSLSRGSGYEQYFGPGTRLTVT.

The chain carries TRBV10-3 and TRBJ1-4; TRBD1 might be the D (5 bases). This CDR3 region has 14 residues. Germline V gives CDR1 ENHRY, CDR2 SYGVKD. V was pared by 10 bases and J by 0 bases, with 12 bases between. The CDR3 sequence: CATAPQATNEKLFF. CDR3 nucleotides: TGTGCCACCGCCCCACAGGCAACTAATGAAAAACTGTTTTTT.

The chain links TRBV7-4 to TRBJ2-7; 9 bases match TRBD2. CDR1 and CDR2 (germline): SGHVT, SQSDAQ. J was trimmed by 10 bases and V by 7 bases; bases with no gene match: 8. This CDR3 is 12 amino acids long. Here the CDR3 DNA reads TGTGCCAGCACCACGCGGGGGGGAAGTCAGTACTTC. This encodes CASTTRGGSQYF.

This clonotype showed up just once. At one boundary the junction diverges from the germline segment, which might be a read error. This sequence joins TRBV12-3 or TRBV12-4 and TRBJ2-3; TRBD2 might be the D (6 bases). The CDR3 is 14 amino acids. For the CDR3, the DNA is TGTGCCAGCAGTCTCGGGGGTAGCCTGGACATGCAGTATTTC. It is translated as CASSLGGSLDMQYF.